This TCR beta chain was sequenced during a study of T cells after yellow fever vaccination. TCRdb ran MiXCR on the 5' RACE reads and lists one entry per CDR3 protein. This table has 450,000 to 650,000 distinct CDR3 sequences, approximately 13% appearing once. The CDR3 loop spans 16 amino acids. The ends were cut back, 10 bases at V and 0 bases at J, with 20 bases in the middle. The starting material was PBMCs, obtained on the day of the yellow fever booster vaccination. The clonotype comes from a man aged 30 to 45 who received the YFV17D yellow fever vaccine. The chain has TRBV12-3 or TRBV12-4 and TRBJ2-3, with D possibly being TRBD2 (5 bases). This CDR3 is CATSPRGGGSTDTQYF. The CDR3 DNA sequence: TGTGCCACAAGCCCCCGTGGAGGCGGGAGCACAGATACGCAGTATTTT.